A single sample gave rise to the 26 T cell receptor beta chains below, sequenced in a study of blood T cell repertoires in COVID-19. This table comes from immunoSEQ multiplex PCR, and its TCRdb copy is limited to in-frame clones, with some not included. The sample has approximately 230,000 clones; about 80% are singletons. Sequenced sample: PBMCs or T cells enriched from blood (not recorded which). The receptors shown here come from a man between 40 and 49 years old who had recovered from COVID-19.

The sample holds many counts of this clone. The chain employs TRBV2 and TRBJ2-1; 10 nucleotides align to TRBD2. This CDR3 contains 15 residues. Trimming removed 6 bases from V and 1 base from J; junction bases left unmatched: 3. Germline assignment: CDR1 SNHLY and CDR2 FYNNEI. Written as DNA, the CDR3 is TGTGCCAGCAGAAGGACTAGCGGATCCTACAATGAGCAGTTCTTC. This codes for CASRRTSGSYNEQFF.

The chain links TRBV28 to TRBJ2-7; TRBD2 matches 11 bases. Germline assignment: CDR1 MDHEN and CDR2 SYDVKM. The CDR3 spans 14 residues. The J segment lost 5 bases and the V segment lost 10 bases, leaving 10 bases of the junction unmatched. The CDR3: CAIQTSGGLNEQYF. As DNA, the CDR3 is TGTGCCATCCAAACTAGCGGGGGACTGAACGAGCAGTACTTC.

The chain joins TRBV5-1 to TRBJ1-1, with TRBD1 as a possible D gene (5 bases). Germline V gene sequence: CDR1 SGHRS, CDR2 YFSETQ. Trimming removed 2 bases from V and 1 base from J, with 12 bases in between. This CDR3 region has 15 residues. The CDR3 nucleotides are TGCGCCAGCAGCTTCGGGTTCCAGGGGAACACTGAAGCTTTCTTT. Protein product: CASSFGFQGNTEAFF.

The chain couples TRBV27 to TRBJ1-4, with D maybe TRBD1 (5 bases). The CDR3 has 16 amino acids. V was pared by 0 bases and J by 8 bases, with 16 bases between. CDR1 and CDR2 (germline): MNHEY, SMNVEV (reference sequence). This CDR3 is CASSLSPGGEVEKLFF. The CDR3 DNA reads TGTGCCAGCAGTTTATCTCCCGGGGGGGAAGTGGAAAAACTGTTTTTT.

The CDR3 protein is CASSSYRVAEAFF. Written as DNA, the CDR3 is TGTGCCAGCAGCTCATACAGGGTAGCTGAAGCTTTCTTT. The chain links TRBV7-9 to TRBJ1-1; a weak D match, TRBD1 (6 bases). CDR1 is SEHNR, CDR2 FQNEAQ, per germline (reference sequence). The V gene lost 4 bases and the J gene lost 6 bases, with 12 bases spanning the gap. This CDR3 spans 13 amino acids.

The CDR3 region has the DNA TGTGCCATCAGTGAAACGGGGGATGACAATCAGCCCCAGCATTTT. It translates to CAISETGDDNQPQHF. The gene calls are TRBV10-3 and TRBJ1-5, with D possibly matching TRBD1 (5 bases). This CDR3 is 15 amino acids long. Germline CDR1 ENHRY, CDR2 SYGVKD. Trimming left V 3 bases short and J 3 bases short, with 12 bases between.

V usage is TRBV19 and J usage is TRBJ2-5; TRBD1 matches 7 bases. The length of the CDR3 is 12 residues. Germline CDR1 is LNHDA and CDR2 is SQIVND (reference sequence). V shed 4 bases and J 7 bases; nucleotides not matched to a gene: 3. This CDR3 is CASSTRQGTQYF. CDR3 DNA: TGTGCCAGTAGTACGCGACAGGGGACCCAGTACTTC.

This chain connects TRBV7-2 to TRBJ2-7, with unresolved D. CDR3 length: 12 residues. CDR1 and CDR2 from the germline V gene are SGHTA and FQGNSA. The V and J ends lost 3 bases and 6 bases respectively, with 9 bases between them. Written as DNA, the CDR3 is TGTGCCAGCAGCTTGTTCCTCGGCGAGCAGTACTTC. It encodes CASSLFLGEQYF.

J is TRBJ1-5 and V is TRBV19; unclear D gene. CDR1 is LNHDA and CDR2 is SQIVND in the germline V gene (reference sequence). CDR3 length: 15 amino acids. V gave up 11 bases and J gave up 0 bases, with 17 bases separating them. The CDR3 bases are TGTGCCTGCACCCGGGAGGACGTTAGCAATCAGCCCCAGCATTTT. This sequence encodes CACTREDVSNQPQHF.

The CDR3 nucleotides are TGCGCCAGCCATCACATGTTCAGGCATACTTCTGGAAACACCATATATTTT. Its protein is CASHHMFRHTSGNTIYF. V is TRBV5-1 and J is TRBJ1-3; unclear D gene. Germline V gene data show CDR1 as SGHRS and CDR2 as YFSETQ. This CDR3 spans 17 amino acids. The V gene lost 7 bases and the J gene lost 1 base, with 21 bases spanning the gap. Supplemented by reference TRBV5-1 and TRBJ1-3, the full variable domain reads KAGVTQTPRYLIKTRGQQVTLSCSPISGHRSVSWYQQTPGQGLQFLFEYFSETQRNKGNFPGRFSGRQFSNSRSEMNVSTLELGDSALYLCASHHMFRHTSGNTIYFGEGSWLTVV.

In nucleotides, the CDR3 is TGTGCCAGCAGTGAAGCGCTTGGGGGGGGACCCGACTACGAGCAGTACTTC. The encoded protein is CASSEALGGGPDYEQYF. The chain joins TRBV6-1 to TRBJ2-7; 7 nucleotides agree with TRBD2. With 0 bases clipped from V and 3 bases from J, the junction kept 11 bases outside the gene matches. Looked up from germline, CDR1 is MNHNS and CDR2 is SASEGT. The CDR3 contains 17 residues.

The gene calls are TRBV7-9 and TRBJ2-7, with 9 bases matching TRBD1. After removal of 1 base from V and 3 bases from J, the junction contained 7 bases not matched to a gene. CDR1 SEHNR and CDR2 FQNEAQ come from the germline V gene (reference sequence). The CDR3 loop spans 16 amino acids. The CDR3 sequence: CASSLVYDRGSYEQYF. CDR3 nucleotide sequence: TGTGCCAGCAGCTTAGTTTATGACAGGGGGAGCTACGAGCAGTACTTC. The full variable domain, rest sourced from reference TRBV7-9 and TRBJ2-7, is DTGVSQNPRHKITKRGQNVTFRCDPISEHNRLYWYRQTLGQGPEFLTYFQNEAQLEKSRLLSDRFSAERPKGSFSTLEIQRTEQGDSAMYLCASSLVYDRGSYEQYFGPGTRLTVT.

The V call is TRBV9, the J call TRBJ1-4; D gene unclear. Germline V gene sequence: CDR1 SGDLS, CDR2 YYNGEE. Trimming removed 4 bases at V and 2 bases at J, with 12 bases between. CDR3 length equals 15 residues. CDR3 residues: CASSPYSATNEKLFF. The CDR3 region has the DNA TGTGCCAGCAGCCCGTACAGTGCTACTAATGAAAAACTGTTTTTT.

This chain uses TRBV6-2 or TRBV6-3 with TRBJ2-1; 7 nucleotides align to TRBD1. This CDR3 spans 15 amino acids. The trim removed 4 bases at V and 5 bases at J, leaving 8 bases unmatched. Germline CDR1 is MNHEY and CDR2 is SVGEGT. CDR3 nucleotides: TGTGCCAGCAGTTTTAGGGGGCTACTTCACAATGAGCAGTTCTTC. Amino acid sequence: CASSFRGLLHNEQFF.

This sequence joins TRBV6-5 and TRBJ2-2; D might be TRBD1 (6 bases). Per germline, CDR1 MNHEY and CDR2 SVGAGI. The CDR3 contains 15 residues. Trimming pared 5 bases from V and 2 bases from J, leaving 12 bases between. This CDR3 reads CASSQARGNTGELFF. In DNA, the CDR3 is TGTGCCAGCAGTCAGGCCAGGGGAAACACCGGGGAGCTGTTTTTT.

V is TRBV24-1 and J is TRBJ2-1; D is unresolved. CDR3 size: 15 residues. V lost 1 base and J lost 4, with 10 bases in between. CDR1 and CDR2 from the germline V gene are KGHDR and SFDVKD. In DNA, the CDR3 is TGTGCCACCAGTGATTTAAGTGTCGGTTACAATGAGCAGTTCTTC. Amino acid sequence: CATSDLSVGYNEQFF.

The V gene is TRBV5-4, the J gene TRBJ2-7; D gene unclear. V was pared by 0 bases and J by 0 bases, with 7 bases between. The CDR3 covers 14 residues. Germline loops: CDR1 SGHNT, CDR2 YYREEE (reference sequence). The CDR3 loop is CASSLARSSYEQYF. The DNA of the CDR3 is TGTGCCAGCAGCTTGGCGCGGTCCTCCTACGAGCAGTACTTC.

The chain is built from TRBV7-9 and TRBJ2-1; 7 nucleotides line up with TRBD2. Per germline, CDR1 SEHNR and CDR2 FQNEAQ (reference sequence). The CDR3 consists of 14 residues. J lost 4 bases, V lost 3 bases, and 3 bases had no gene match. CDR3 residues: CASSLREFYNEQFF. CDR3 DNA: TGTGCCAGCAGCTTGCGGGAGTTTTACAATGAGCAGTTCTTC.

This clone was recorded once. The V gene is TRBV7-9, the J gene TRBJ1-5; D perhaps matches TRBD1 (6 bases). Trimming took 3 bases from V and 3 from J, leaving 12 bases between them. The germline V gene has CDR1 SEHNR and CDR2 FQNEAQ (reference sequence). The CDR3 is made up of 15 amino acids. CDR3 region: CASSFQGPINQPQHF. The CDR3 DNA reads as TGTGCCAGCAGCTTCCAGGGGCCGATCAATCAGCCCCAGCATTTT.

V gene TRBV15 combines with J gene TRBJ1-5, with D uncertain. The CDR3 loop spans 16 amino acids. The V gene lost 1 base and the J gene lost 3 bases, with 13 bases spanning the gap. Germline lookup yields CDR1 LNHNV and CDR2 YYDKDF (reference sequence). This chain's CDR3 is CATSRGREVDNQPQHF. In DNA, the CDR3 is TGTGCCACCAGCAGAGGAAGGGAGGTCGACAATCAGCCCCAGCATTTT.

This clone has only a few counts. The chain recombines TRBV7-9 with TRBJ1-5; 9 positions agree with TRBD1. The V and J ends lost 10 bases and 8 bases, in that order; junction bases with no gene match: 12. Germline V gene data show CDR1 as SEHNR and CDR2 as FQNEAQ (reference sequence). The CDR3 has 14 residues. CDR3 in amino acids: CATQLQGAFEPQHF. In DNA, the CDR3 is TGTGCCACACAATTACAGGGGGCTTTTGAGCCCCAGCATTTT.

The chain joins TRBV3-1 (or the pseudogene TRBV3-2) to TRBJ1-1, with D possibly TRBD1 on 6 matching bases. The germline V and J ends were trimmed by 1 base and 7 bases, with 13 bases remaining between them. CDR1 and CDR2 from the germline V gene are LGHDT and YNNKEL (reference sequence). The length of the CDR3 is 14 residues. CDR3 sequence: CASSQVGQISEAFF. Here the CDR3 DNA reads TGTGCCAGCAGCCAAGTAGGACAGATAAGTGAAGCTTTCTTT.

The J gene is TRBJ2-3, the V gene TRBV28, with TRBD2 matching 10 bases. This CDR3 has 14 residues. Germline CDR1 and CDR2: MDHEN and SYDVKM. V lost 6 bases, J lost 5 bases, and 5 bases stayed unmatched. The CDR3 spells CASSPLAGEDTQYF. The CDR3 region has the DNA TGTGCCAGCAGCCCTCTAGCGGGAGAAGATACGCAGTATTTT.

CDR3 DNA: TGTGCCAGCAGCCAAGATTTGGTGGCCCACGAGCAGTACTTC. It encodes CASSQDLVAHEQYF. This chain joins TRBV4-2 and TRBJ2-7; D is undetermined. This CDR3 region has 14 residues. CDR1 and CDR2 from the germline V gene are LGHNA and YNFKEQ. V lost 0 bases and J 5 bases, leaving 11 bases between the germline ends.

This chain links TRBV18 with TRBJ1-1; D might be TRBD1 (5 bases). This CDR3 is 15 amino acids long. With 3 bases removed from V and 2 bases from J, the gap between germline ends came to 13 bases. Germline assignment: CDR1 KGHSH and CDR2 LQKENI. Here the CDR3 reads CASSPMKQANTEAFF. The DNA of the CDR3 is TGTGCCAGCTCACCGATGAAACAGGCAAACACTGAAGCTTTCTTT.

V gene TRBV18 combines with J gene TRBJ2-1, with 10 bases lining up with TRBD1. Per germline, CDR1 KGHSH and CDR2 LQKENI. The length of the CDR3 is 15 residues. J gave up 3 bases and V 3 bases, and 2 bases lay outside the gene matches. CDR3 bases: TGTGCCAGCTCACCCGGGACAGGGGACTACAATGAGCAGTTCTTC. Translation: CASSPGTGDYNEQFF.